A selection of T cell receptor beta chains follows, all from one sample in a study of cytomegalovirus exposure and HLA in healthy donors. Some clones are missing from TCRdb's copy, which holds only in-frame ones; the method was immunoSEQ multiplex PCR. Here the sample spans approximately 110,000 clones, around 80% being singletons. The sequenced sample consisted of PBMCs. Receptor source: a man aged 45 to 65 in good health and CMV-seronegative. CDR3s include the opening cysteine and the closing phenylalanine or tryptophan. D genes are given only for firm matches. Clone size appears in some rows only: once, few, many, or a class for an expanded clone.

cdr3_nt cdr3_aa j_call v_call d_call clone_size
TGTGCCAGCGAGACAGGGTCCTACGAGCAGTACTTC CASETGSYEQYF TRBJ2-7 TRBV6-1 TRBD1 .
TGCGCCAGCAGCGCAGACAGGGGGGGCTACGAGCAGTACTTC CASSADRGGYEQYF TRBJ2-7 TRBV5-1 TRBD1 once
TGTGCCAGCAGCGGGGACACTGAAGCTTTCTTT CASSGDTEAFF TRBJ1-1 TRBV2 . .
TGTGCCATCACAACAGGGAACACCGGGGAGCTGTTTTTT CAITTGNTGELFF TRBJ2-2 TRBV10-3 . .
TGTGCCAGCAGCCAAGGCCCCGGGACAGGGATCATCTACGAGCAGTACTTC CASSQGPGTGIIYEQYF TRBJ2-7 TRBV14 TRBD1 .
TGCGCCAGCAGCTTGGGGGACAGAAATCAGCCCCAGCATTTT CASSLGDRNQPQHF TRBJ1-5 TRBV5-1 TRBD1 few
TGTGCCAGCAGTGGTCAGGGCCACACTGAAGCTTTCTTT CASSGQGHTEAFF TRBJ1-1 TRBV2 . .
TGTGCCAGCAGCTTGTCGGACAGGGGGGACACCGGGGAGCTGTTTTTT CASSLSDRGDTGELFF TRBJ2-2 TRBV5-5 TRBD1 .
TGCGCCAGCAGCCTCGGGGAGCCCACAGATACGCAGTATTTT CASSLGEPTDTQYF TRBJ2-3 TRBV5-1 . few
TGCGCCAGCAGGGCCCTCTCCTACAATGAGCAGTTCTTC CASRALSYNEQFF TRBJ2-1 TRBV5-1 . once
TGTGCCAGCAGCCCCCTGGGACTAGCGGGGGGGTATCGGTACTTC CASSPLGLAGGYRYF TRBJ2-4 TRBV7-9 TRBD2 .
TGTGCCAGCTCATCTGGGGACAGGGTTTACGAGCAGTACTTC CASSSGDRVYEQYF TRBJ2-7 TRBV18 TRBD1 few
TGCGCCAGCAGGCCTCCGGGACAGGGGCTTAGAAAAGCTTTCTTT CASRPPGQGLRKAFF TRBJ1-1 TRBV4-1 TRBD1 .
TGCAGCGTTGAAGAGGGAGCCGGGGCCAACGTCCTGACTTTC CSVEEGAGANVLTF TRBJ2-6 TRBV29-1 . .
TGTGCCAGCAGCCCCTACCGGACAGGAACTAACTATGGCTACACCTTC CASSPYRTGTNYGYTF TRBJ1-2 TRBV5-8 TRBD1 few
TGTGCCAGCAGTACACCCGCAGGTCGTGAGATGGGCGGGGAGCTGTTTTTT CASSTPAGREMGGELFF TRBJ2-2 TRBV5-6 . few
TGCGCCAGCAGCTTGAGGGTAGACAGACCTAATGAAAAACTGTTTTTT CASSLRVDRPNEKLFF TRBJ1-4 TRBV5-1 . .
TGTGCCAGCAGCCCCGGACAGGTTGATCAGCCCCAGCATTTT CASSPGQVDQPQHF TRBJ1-5 TRBV6-1 TRBD1 .
TGTGCCAGCAGCGATAGGGGGGGGCCGGGCACAGATACGCAGTATTTT CASSDRGGPGTDTQYF TRBJ2-3 TRBV5-6 . .
TGTGCCAGTCGGGGAGCGATGAACACTGAAGCTTTCTTT CASRGAMNTEAFF TRBJ1-1 TRBV2 . .
TGTGCCAGCAGTGAACCGGGACTAGAAGAGACCCAGTACTTC CASSEPGLEETQYF TRBJ2-5 TRBV6-1 TRBD2 .
TGTGCCAGCAGCCCCGTAGAGTCGAACACTGAAGCTTTCTTT CASSPVESNTEAFF TRBJ1-1 TRBV7-9 . .
TGCGCCAGCAGCCGGACGGGACTAGCGGGGGACAATGAGCAGTTCTTC CASSRTGLAGDNEQFF TRBJ2-1 TRBV4-1 TRBD2 .
TGTGCCAGCAGCCAAGATTTCGCCGGCGAGCAGTACTTC CASSQDFAGEQYF TRBJ2-7 TRBV4-2 . .
TGTGCCAGCAGATCGGGACTAGCGGGGGACACAGATACGCAGTATTTT CASRSGLAGDTDTQYF TRBJ2-3 TRBV5-4 TRBD2 .
TGTGCCAGCAGTTATCGCAGGGGGCGCGGCGGCTACACCTTC CASSYRRGRGGYTF TRBJ1-2 TRBV27 TRBD1 .
TGTGCCAGCAGCCGGACGGGGGGCCTTACTAATGAAAAACTGTTTTTT CASSRTGGLTNEKLFF TRBJ1-4 TRBV5-4 . .
TGTGCCAGCAGCTTAGTTTCGCGAGGCCCCGTGAACACTGAAGCTTTCTTT CASSLVSRGPVNTEAFF TRBJ1-1 TRBV7-2 . once
TGTGCCAGCAGCCAAGAGGGCAGGGGGAACTATGGCTACACCTTC CASSQEGRGNYGYTF TRBJ1-2 TRBV4-2 TRBD1 many
TGTGCCAGCAGCGTAGTCGCGGGGGCCTTCACAGATACGCAGTATTTT CASSVVAGAFTDTQYF TRBJ2-3 TRBV9 . .
TGTGCCAGCAGTTTCCGACAGGGGGAGTTCTATGGCTACACCTTC CASSFRQGEFYGYTF TRBJ1-2 TRBV6-5 TRBD1 .
TGTGCCAGCAGCTCGACAGGCTATGGCTACACCTTC CASSSTGYGYTF TRBJ1-2 TRBV5-6 . .
TGTGCCAGCAGGTGGACAGGGGAACAAGAGACCCAGTACTTC CASRWTGEQETQYF TRBJ2-5 TRBV6-6 TRBD1 .
TGTGCCAGCAAAAGGGACACCTACAATGAGCAGTTCTTC CASKRDTYNEQFF TRBJ2-1 TRBV28 . .
TGTTCCAGCACTAACACAGATACGCAGTATTTT CSSTNTDTQYF TRBJ2-3 TRBV7-9 . .
TGTGCCAGCAGCCCCCGGGGAGGGAGGTACAATGAGCAGTTCTTC CASSPRGGRYNEQFF TRBJ2-1 TRBV7-2 TRBD2 .
TGTGCCAGCAGCCGGGCCGATACGGGACAGGGTAATGGCTACACCTTC CASSRADTGQGNGYTF TRBJ1-2 TRBV4-2 TRBD1 .
TGTGCCAGCAGCCTGGGGGGGCCCTACGAGCAGTACTTC CASSLGGPYEQYF TRBJ2-7 TRBV7-9 . .
TGTGCCAGCAGTAGGGGGGACAGAGAATCTTATGGCTACACCTTC CASSRGDRESYGYTF TRBJ1-2 TRBV6-5 TRBD1 .
TGTGCCATCAAGACAGCGAACACCGGGGAGCTGTTTTTT CAIKTANTGELFF TRBJ2-2 TRBV10-3 . .
TGCGCCAGCACAAGGGCGGGCCAGGGGAGCGCCGGGGAGCTGTTTTTT CASTRAGQGSAGELFF TRBJ2-2 TRBV5-1 . few
TGTGCCACCAGCAGGGGACAGGTCCCTGGAAACACCATATATTTT CATSRGQVPGNTIYF TRBJ1-3 TRBV15 TRBD1 once
TGCAGTGCTACCGGACAGCCAGGCTACACCTTC CSATGQPGYTF TRBJ1-2 TRBV20-1 . .
TGTGCCAGCAGCCAAGATCGATCGACAGGGCCCGCCTCTGGCTACACCTTC CASSQDRSTGPASGYTF TRBJ1-2 TRBV4-2 TRBD1 .
TGTGCCAGCAGTGCCGGAGGGGCCCTATGGGCCAAAAACATTCAGTACTTC CASSAGGALWAKNIQYF TRBJ2-4 TRBV6-1 . .
TGCGCCAGCAGCCAAGCGGGTTTTACAGATACGCAGTATTTT CASSQAGFTDTQYF TRBJ2-3 TRBV4-1 . .
TGTGCCAGCAGCTACAGGGAAGGGAACTATGGCTACACCTTC CASSYREGNYGYTF TRBJ1-2 TRBV7-9 . few
TGCGCCAGCAGCTTACAGGGACCGGACACTGAAGCTTTCTTT CASSLQGPDTEAFF TRBJ1-1 TRBV5-1 . .
TGTGCCAGCAGTCCGACAGGGTTCACTGAAGCTTTCTTT CASSPTGFTEAFF TRBJ1-1 TRBV6-7 TRBD1 few
TGTGCCAGCAGCTTGAGGGGCGTATATAGCAATCAGCCCCAGCATTTT CASSLRGVYSNQPQHF TRBJ1-5 TRBV5-5 . .